Each of the 9 T cell receptor beta chains below was sequenced from the same sample in a study of T cells in narcolepsy. Sequencing was performed with immunoSEQ multiplex PCR; in TCRdb, only in-frame clones are kept and a portion is missing. The data contain approximately 30,000 clones, less than 90% of them seen just once; the ten biggest clones take up roughly 1%. The sequenced material came from memory (CD45RA-) CD4+ T cells from blood. The receptors were gathered from a human donor in good health.

The chain joins TRBV5-8 to TRBJ1-2; TRBD1 matches at 7 bases. The germline V gene encodes CDR1 SGHTS and CDR2 YDEGEE. There are 14 residues in the CDR3. With V trimmed by 1 base and J by 4 bases, 4 bases remained unmatched. The CDR3: CASSLTGVVYGYTF. DNA for the CDR3: TGTGCCAGCAGCTTGACAGGGGTAGTCTATGGCTACACCTTC.

The V gene is TRBV27, the J gene TRBJ2-2; D unclear. Deletions cut 6 bases from V and 1 base from J, with 12 bases between. Germline values: CDR1 MNHEY, CDR2 SMNVEV (reference sequence). This CDR3 spans 15 amino acids. In nucleotides, the CDR3 is TGTGCCAGCAGCCCCGCCGGCAGGAACACCGGGGAGCTGTTTTTT. Translated: CASSPAGRNTGELFF.

The chain couples TRBV5-6 to TRBJ2-3, with 11 bases matching TRBD2. The CDR3 sequence is 15 residues long. CDR1 SGHDT and CDR2 YYEEEE come from the germline V gene. V trimming: 4 bases; J trimming: 5 bases; junction bases outside the gene matches: 6. CDR3 DNA: TGTGCCAGCAGCATACTAGCGGGGGTCGTAGATACGCAGTATTTT. Translated: CASSILAGVVDTQYF.

The gene calls are TRBV4-3 and TRBJ2-2; 8 bases fit TRBD1. Germline V CDR1 and CDR2: LGHNA, YSLEER. This CDR3 has 18 residues. Trimming cost V 3 bases and J 4 bases; bases outside gene matches: 13. This CDR3 reads CASSHGQGMGVSTGELFF. The CDR3 DNA follows: TGCGCCAGCAGCCACGGACAGGGAATGGGTGTGAGCACCGGGGAGCTGTTTTTT.

CDR3 DNA sequence: TGTGCCAGCAGTGGGCGGACAGCTAGCAATCAGCCCCAGCATTTT. This sequence encodes CASSGRTASNQPQHF. This chain links TRBV6-1 with TRBJ1-5; perhaps TRBD1 as D (6 bases). The CDR3 spans 15 residues. Germline V gene data show CDR1 as MNHNS and CDR2 as SASEGT. V shed 4 bases and J shed 0 bases, with 10 bases lying between them.

This clone turned up a few times. The rearrangement uses TRBV5-4 and TRBJ2-2, with D unclear. Trimming pared 4 bases from V and 6 bases from J, leaving 13 bases between. The CDR3 totals 14 residues. Per the germline V gene, CDR1 is SGHNT and CDR2 is YYREEE (reference sequence). CDR3 DNA: TGTGCCAGCAGCCCCCGCCCGGATGCCGGGGAGCTGTTTTTT. Translation gives CASSPRPDAGELFF.

J is TRBJ2-2 and V is TRBV19; 8 bases are shared with TRBD2. Germline CDR1 reads LNHDA; CDR2 reads SQIVND (reference sequence). V dropped 3 bases and J dropped 7; count of bases not matched to a gene: 10. This CDR3 is built from 16 residues. CDR3 DNA: TGTGCCAGTAGTATTAAGGGACTAGGAGTGGGCGGGGAGCTGTTTTTT. Translation gives CASSIKGLGVGGELFF.

The chain has TRBV6-1 and TRBJ1-5; D is unclear. Germline assignment: CDR1 MNHNS and CDR2 SASEGT. Trimming took off 5 bases at V and 0 bases at J, with 11 bases between the two ends. This CDR3 has 15 residues. In nucleotides, the CDR3 is TGTGCCAGCAGTATCGGGGTGATTAGCAATCAGCCCCAGCATTTT. This gives the protein CASSIGVISNQPQHF.

This chain joins TRBV7-2 and TRBJ1-1; D is unclear. The length of the CDR3 is 13 residues. V lost 1 base to trimming and J lost 1 base, with 4 bases between them. Germline values: CDR1 SGHTA, CDR2 FQGNSA. The CDR3 sequence: CASSLGWNTEAFF. CDR3 bases: TGTGCCAGCAGCTTAGGCTGGAACACTGAAGCTTTCTTT. The full variable domain, its missing parts supplied by reference TRBV7-2 and TRBJ1-1, is GAGVSQSPSNKVTEKGKDVELRCDPISGHTALYWYRQSLGQGLEFLIYFQGNSAPDKSGLPSDRFSAERTGGSVSTLTIQRTQQEDSAVYLCASSLGWNTEAFFGQGTRLTVV.